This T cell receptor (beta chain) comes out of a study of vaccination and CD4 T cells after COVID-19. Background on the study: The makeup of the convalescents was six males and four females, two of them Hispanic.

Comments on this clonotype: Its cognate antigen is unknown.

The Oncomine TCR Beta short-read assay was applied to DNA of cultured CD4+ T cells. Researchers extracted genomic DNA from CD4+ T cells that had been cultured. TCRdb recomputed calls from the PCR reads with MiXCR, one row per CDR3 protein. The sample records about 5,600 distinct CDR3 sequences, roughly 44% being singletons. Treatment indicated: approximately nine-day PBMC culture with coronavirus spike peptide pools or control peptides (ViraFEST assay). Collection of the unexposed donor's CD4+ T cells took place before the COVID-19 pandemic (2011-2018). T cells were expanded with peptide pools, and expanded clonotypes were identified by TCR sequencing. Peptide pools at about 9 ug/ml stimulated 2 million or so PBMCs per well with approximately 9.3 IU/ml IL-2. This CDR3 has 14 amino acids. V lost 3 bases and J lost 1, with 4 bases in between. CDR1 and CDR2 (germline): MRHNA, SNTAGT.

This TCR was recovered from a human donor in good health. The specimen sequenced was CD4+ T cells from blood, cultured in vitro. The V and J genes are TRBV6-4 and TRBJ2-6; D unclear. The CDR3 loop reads CASSEGSGANVLTF. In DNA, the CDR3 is TGTGCCAGCAGTGAGGGTTCTGGGGCCAACGTCCTGACTTTC.